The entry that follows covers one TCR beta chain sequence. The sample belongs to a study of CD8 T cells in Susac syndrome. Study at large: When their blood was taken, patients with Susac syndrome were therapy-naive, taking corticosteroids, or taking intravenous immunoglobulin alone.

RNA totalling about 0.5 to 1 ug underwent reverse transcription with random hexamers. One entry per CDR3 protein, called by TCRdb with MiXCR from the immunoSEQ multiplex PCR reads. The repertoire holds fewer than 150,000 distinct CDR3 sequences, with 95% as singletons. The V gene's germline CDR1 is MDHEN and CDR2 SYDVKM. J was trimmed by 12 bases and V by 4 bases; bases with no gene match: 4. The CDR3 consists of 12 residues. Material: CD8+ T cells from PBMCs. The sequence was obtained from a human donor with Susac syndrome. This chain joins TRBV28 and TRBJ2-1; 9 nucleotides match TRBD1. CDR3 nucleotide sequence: TGTGCCAGCAGTTCGCCGGGACAGGGGCAGTTCTTC. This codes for CASSSPGQGQFF.